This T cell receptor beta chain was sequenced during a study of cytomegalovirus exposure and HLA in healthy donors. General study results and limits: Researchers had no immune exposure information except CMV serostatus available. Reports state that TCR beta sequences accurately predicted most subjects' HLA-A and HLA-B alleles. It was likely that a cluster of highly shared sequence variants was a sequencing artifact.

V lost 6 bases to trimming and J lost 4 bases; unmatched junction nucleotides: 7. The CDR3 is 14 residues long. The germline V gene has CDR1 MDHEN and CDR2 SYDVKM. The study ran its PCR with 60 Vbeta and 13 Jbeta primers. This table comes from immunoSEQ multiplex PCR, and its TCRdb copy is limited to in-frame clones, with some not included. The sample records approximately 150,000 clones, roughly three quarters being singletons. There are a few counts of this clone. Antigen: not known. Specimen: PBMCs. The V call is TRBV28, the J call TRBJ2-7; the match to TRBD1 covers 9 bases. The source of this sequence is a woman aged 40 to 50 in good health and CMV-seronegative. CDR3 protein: CASRKRGQGYEQYF. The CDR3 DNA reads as TGTGCCAGCAGGAAACGTGGACAGGGGTACGAGCAGTACTTC.